The 27 T cell receptor beta chains listed next were all sequenced from one sample in a study of blood T cell repertoires in COVID-19. This table comes from immunoSEQ multiplex PCR, and its TCRdb copy is limited to in-frame clones, with some not included. Among about 200,000 clones listed, about 89% were seen once. Sequenced sample: PBMCs or T cells enriched from blood (not recorded which). The receptors were sampled from a woman aged 18 to 35 who had recovered from COVID-19.

The V call is TRBV7-7, the J call TRBJ2-5, with 11 bases identical to TRBD2. The CDR3 has 16 amino acids. Germline V lookup: CDR1 SSHAT, CDR2 FNYEAQ (reference sequence). V was pared by 5 bases and J by 5 bases, with 10 bases of the junction left unmatched. The CDR3 sequence is CASSPRIAGGLETQYF. DNA of the CDR3: TGTGCCAGCAGCCCGCGGATAGCGGGGGGGCTGGAGACCCAGTACTTC.

In its sample, this clone was seen many times. The chain is built from TRBV4-1 and TRBJ1-2; a weak D match, TRBD1 (5 bases). The V end lost 0 bases, the J end lost 3 bases, and 17 bases lay between the germline ends. This CDR3 has 17 amino acids. CDR1 MGHRA and CDR2 YSYEKL come from the germline V gene. The CDR3 region has the DNA TGCGCCAGCAGCCAAGAGCGCGGGGCCCCTGGTCACTATGGCTACACCTTC. Protein: CASSQERGAPGHYGYTF.

This rearrangement joins TRBV7-9 to TRBJ2-7, with 8 bases identical to TRBD2. The trim removed 5 bases at V and 3 bases at J, leaving 3 bases unmatched. Germline V gene lookup returns CDR1 SEHNR and CDR2 FQNEAQ (reference sequence). This CDR3 has 13 amino acids. The CDR3 sequence is CASSQRGSYEQYF. CDR3 DNA: TGTGCCAGCAGCCAGCGGGGGAGCTACGAGCAGTACTTC. Based on the CDR3 plus reference TRBV7-9 and TRBJ2-7, the full variable domain is DTGVSQNPRHKITKRGQNVTFRCDPISEHNRLYWYRQTLGQGPEFLTYFQNEAQLEKSRLLSDRFSAERPKGSFSTLEIQRTEQGDSAMYLCASSQRGSYEQYFGPGTRLTVT.

In this sample, this clone turned up a few times. The gene calls are TRBV4-1 and TRBJ2-1, with D hard to call. The V gene lost 4 bases and the J gene lost 3 bases, with 13 bases spanning the gap. This CDR3 is built from 15 residues. CDR1 MGHRA and CDR2 YSYEKL come from the germline V gene. This CDR3 is CASSLEKSYYNEQFF. The CDR3 coding sequence is TGCGCCAGCAGCCTCGAGAAGTCTTACTACAATGAGCAGTTCTTC.

The V call is TRBV7-2, the J call TRBJ2-7; D might be TRBD1 (5 bases). Germline loops: CDR1 SGHTA, CDR2 FQGNSA. Trimming took off 0 bases at V and 4 bases at J, with 13 bases between the two ends. The CDR3 has 15 amino acids. The CDR3 loop reads CASSLASVREYEQYF. In DNA form, the CDR3 reads TGTGCCAGCAGCTTAGCATCGGTCAGGGAATACGAGCAGTACTTC.

The V and J genes are TRBV28 and TRBJ1-1, with D possibly being TRBD1 (6 bases). From germline, CDR1 is MDHEN and CDR2 SYDVKM. Trimming stripped 3 bases from V and 1 base from J, with 9 bases between. This CDR3 has 14 amino acids. The CDR3 spells CASSFPGQNTEAFF. Here the CDR3 DNA reads TGTGCCAGCAGTTTTCCGGGACAGAACACTGAAGCTTTCTTT.

The chain has TRBV7-2 and TRBJ1-5; 9 bases align to TRBD1. The trim removed 5 bases at V and 4 bases at J, leaving 3 bases unmatched. This CDR3 spans 14 amino acids. Germline assignment: CDR1 SGHTA and CDR2 FQGNSA. For the CDR3, the DNA is TGTGCCAGCAGCCAGACAGGGGGGAATCAGCCCCAGCATTTT. It specifies CASSQTGGNQPQHF.

The chain recombines TRBV5-1 with TRBJ1-3; no reliable D call. CDR1 is SGHRS, CDR2 YFSETQ, per germline. With 1 base removed from V and 0 bases from J, the gap between germline ends came to 11 bases. This CDR3 comprises 16 residues. CDR3 amino acids: CASSLSGRTSGNTIYF. DNA for the CDR3: TGCGCCAGCAGCTTGAGCGGCAGGACCTCTGGAAACACCATATATTTT. The full variable domain, with the rest looked up from reference TRBV5-1 and TRBJ1-3, is KAGVTQTPRYLIKTRGQQVTLSCSPISGHRSVSWYQQTPGQGLQFLFEYFSETQRNKGNFPGRFSGRQFSNSRSEMNVSTLELGDSALYLCASSLSGRTSGNTIYFGEGSWLTVV.

The chain joins TRBV18 to TRBJ1-2, with 7 bases aligning to TRBD1. This CDR3 comprises 14 residues. Germline CDR1 KGHSH, CDR2 LQKENI. V shed 5 bases and J 4 bases; nucleotides not matched to a gene: 7. This CDR3 is CASSEVTGSYGYTF. CDR3 nucleotides: TGTGCCAGCTCAGAAGTGACAGGGAGCTATGGCTACACCTTC.

V and J are TRBV7-9 and TRBJ1-4; 9 bases line up with TRBD1. Trimming removed 5 bases from V and 13 bases from J; junction bases left unmatched: 8. The germline gives CDR1 SEHNR, CDR2 FQNEAQ (reference sequence). The CDR3 loop spans 13 amino acids. This CDR3 is CASSDLPGQGLFF. The DNA for the CDR3 is TGTGCCAGCAGCGACCTCCCGGGACAGGGACTGTTTTTT.

The gene calls are TRBV27 and TRBJ2-7, with D possibly matching TRBD2 (5 bases). Between the trimmed V and J ends, which lost 4 bases and 0 bases, there was a span of 13 bases. Per germline, CDR1 MNHEY and CDR2 SMNVEV (reference sequence). CDR3 length: 15 residues. The CDR3 bases are TGTGCCAGCAGTTCCCCCGGGGTGGGCTCCTACGAGCAGTACTTC. Its translation is CASSSPGVGSYEQYF.

The CDR3 bases are TGTGCCAGCGGCTCCCCCCAGGGACATATGAACACTGAAGCTTTCTTT. Protein product: CASGSPQGHMNTEAFF. J is TRBJ1-1 and V is TRBV7-9; weak D call: TRBD1 (6 bases). Trimming removed 8 bases at V and 0 bases at J, with 19 bases between. The germline gives CDR1 SEHNR, CDR2 FQNEAQ (reference sequence). The CDR3 is 16 amino acids.

The chain carries TRBV4-1 and TRBJ2-5; 11 bases map to TRBD1. The CDR3 runs to 15 residues. Germline CDR1 is MGHRA and CDR2 is YSYEKL. With V trimmed by 4 bases and J by 4 bases, 5 bases remained unmatched. CDR3 region: CASSLIGTGGETQYF. CDR3 nucleotides: TGCGCCAGCAGCCTAATTGGGACAGGGGGAGAGACCCAGTACTTC.

This clone was counted a single time. The CDR3 DNA sequence: TGCGCCAGCAGCTTGGATACAGGGGGCAGTGGCTACACCTTC. Its translation is CASSLDTGGSGYTF. The V call is TRBV5-1, the J call TRBJ1-2, with TRBD1 matching 9 bases. V was clipped by 0 bases and J by 7 bases; unmatched bases: 4. Germline CDR1 is SGHRS and CDR2 is YFSETQ. This CDR3 is built from 14 residues.

This sequence joins TRBV5-4 and TRBJ1-4; D perhaps matches TRBD1 (6 bases). Germline V gives CDR1 SGHNT, CDR2 YYREEE (reference sequence). Trimming left V 3 bases short and J 8 bases short, with 20 bases between. The CDR3 contains 16 residues. CDR3 DNA: TGTGCCAGCAGCTGGGGCGGGGGCAGGGTTGACGAAAAACTGTTTTTT. It yields the protein CASSWGGGRVDEKLFF.

The chain has TRBV5-4 and TRBJ2-1; D perhaps matches TRBD2 (6 bases). Trimming left V 0 bases short and J 8 bases short, with 12 bases between. Germline V CDR1 and CDR2: SGHNT, YYREEE (reference sequence). The length of the CDR3 is 14 residues. CDR3 DNA sequence: TGTGCCAGCAGCTTGGCGACTAGTGTACATGAGCAGTTCTTC. Residues: CASSLATSVHEQFF.

The J gene is TRBJ1-2, the V gene TRBV15; 8 bases agree with TRBD1. The CDR3 extends over 14 amino acids. With 1 base clipped from V and 7 bases from J, the junction kept 5 bases outside the gene matches. CDR1 and CDR2 from the germline V gene are LNHNV and YYDKDF (reference sequence). CDR3 bases: TGTGCCACCAGCAGAGCCTCAGGGGGCGTTGGCTACACCTTC. Translation: CATSRASGGVGYTF.

J is TRBJ1-1 and V is TRBV29-1; D is possibly TRBD1 (5 bases). CDR3 length: 13 residues. Germline CDR1 SQVTM, CDR2 ANQGSEA. The V gene lost 1 base and the J gene lost 1 base, with 7 bases spanning the gap. CDR3 DNA: TGCAGCGTTGAAGGGGGCGGGAACACTGAAGCTTTCTTT. Protein sequence: CSVEGGGNTEAFF. Drawing the rest from reference TRBV29-1 and TRBJ1-1, the complete variable domain is SAVISQKPSRDICQRGTSLTIQCQVDSQVTMMFWYRQQPGQSLTLIATANQGSEATYESGFVIDKFPISRPNLTFSTLTVSNMSPEDSSIYLCSVEGGGNTEAFFGQGTRLTVV.

This clone was found a few times. V is TRBV6-6 and J is TRBJ1-3; 8 nucleotides agree with TRBD1. The junction had 11 bases not matched to a gene; V was cut back by 6 bases and J by 1 base. Germline CDR1 is MNHNY and CDR2 is SVGAGI (reference sequence). CDR3 length equals 17 residues. CDR3 loop: CASSRQGLGGSGNTIYF. The CDR3 coding sequence is TGTGCCAGCAGCCGACAGGGGTTGGGTGGTTCTGGAAACACCATATATTTT.

The chain uses TRBV6-5 and TRBJ1-6; D ambiguous. This CDR3 has 15 residues. Trimming removed 7 bases at V and 8 bases at J, with 18 bases between. Germline V gene data show CDR1 as MNHEY and CDR2 as SVGAGI. The chain's CDR3 is CASTTHKRWDSPLHF. In DNA, the CDR3 is TGTGCCAGCACCACACATAAGCGCTGGGATTCACCCCTCCACTTT.

The chain carries TRBV3-1 (or the pseudogene TRBV3-2) and TRBJ1-2; 9 nucleotides match TRBD1. V lost 4 bases and J lost 6; bases outside the gene matches: 6. The CDR3 loop spans 14 amino acids. Germline lookup yields CDR1 LGHDT and CDR2 YNNKEL (reference sequence). CDR3 coding DNA: TGTGCCAGCAGCCCAACGGGGACAGGGAATGGCTACACCTTC. Its translation is CASSPTGTGNGYTF.

This clone was detected once. The rearrangement uses TRBV5-1 and TRBJ1-6, with D possibly being TRBD1 (6 bases). The V gene's germline CDR1 is SGHRS and CDR2 YFSETQ. The CDR3 has 15 residues. V gave up 6 bases and J gave up 10 bases, with 20 bases separating them. CDR3 protein: CASTSGGGSRSPLHF. The CDR3, as DNA: TGCGCCAGCACCTCCGGGGGGGGCAGCCGATCACCCCTCCACTTT.

The J gene is TRBJ2-7, the V gene TRBV7-2, with 12 bases fitting TRBD2. In germline, CDR1 is SGHTA, CDR2 FQGNSA. The trim removed 4 bases at V and 3 bases at J, leaving 1 base unmatched. This CDR3 is 14 amino acids long. For the CDR3, the DNA is TGTGCCAGCAGCTGGGGACTAGCGGGCTACGAGCAGTACTTC. Translation: CASSWGLAGYEQYF.

The rearrangement joins TRBV2 to TRBJ1-1; 9 positions match TRBD1. Germline V gene sequence: CDR1 SNHLY, CDR2 FYNNEI. The CDR3 loop spans 16 amino acids. Unmatched junction bases numbered 13, after V lost 6 bases and J lost 5 bases. CDR3 sequence reads: CASRDRGDRGRTEAFF. In DNA, the CDR3 is TGTGCCAGCAGGGACCGTGGTGACAGGGGGAGGACTGAAGCTTTCTTT. Drawing the rest from reference TRBV2 and TRBJ1-1, the complete variable domain is EPEVTQTPSHQVTQMGQEVILRCVPISNHLYFYWYRQILGQKVEFLVSFYNNEISEKSEIFDDQFSVERPDGSNFTLKIRSTKLEDSAMYFCASRDRGDRGRTEAFFGQGTRLTVV.

The gene calls are TRBV27 and TRBJ1-2; D is unresolved. Per the germline V gene, CDR1 is MNHEY and CDR2 is SMNVEV (reference sequence). Deletions cut 8 bases from V and 6 bases from J, with 16 bases between. This CDR3 is built from 13 residues. CDR3 amino acids: CASSSRRSDGYTF. For the CDR3, the DNA is TGTGCCAGCTCCTCGAGGAGGTCGGATGGCTACACCTTC.

The rearrangement joins TRBV5-1 to TRBJ2-7; TRBD1 might be the D (5 bases). V was pared by 0 bases and J by 6 bases, with 10 bases between. CDR1 and CDR2 (germline): SGHRS, YFSETQ. CDR3 length: 13 residues. The DNA for the CDR3 is TGCGCCAGCAGCTTGGCCCTCACAGGCGAGCAGTACTTC. Its protein product is CASSLALTGEQYF. The full variable domain, rest sourced from reference TRBV5-1 and TRBJ2-7, is KAGVTQTPRYLIKTRGQQVTLSCSPISGHRSVSWYQQTPGQGLQFLFEYFSETQRNKGNFPGRFSGRQFSNSRSEMNVSTLELGDSALYLCASSLALTGEQYFGPGTRLTVT.

This clone appeared a few times. The genes are TRBV30 and TRBJ1-5; perhaps TRBD1 as D (5 bases). CDR1 and CDR2 from the germline V gene are GTSNPN and SVGIG (reference sequence). V lost 0 bases and J lost 5, with 8 bases in between. This CDR3 is 13 amino acids long. CDR3: CAWSVGGDQPQHF. The CDR3 region has the DNA TGTGCCTGGAGTGTGGGAGGGGATCAGCCCCAGCATTTT.